The 29 T cell receptor beta chains reported below all come from one sample, sequenced in a study of blood T cell repertoires in COVID-19. Sequenced by immunoSEQ multiplex PCR; TCRdb stores in-frame clones only, minus some. The sample has some 100,000 clones; more than 75% are singletons. Sequenced input: peripheral blood. All receptors derive from a man over 45 with acute or convalescent COVID-19.

There are a few counts of this clone. The chain is built from TRBV5-6 and TRBJ2-1; no firm D call. The germline V gene has CDR1 SGHDT and CDR2 YYEEEE. The CDR3 covers 14 residues. With 2 bases removed from V and 5 bases from J, the gap between germline ends came to 11 bases. The CDR3 nucleotides read TGTGCCAGCAGCTTCTTACTAAACAACAATGAGCAGTTCTTC. Translation gives CASSFLLNNNEQFF. Using reference TRBV5-6 and TRBJ2-1 for the parts outside the CDR3, the full variable domain is DAGVTQSPTHLIKTRGQQVTLRCSPKSGHDTVSWYQQALGQGPQFIFQYYEEEERQRGNFPDRFSGHQFPNYSSELNVNALLLGDSALYLCASSFLLNNNEQFFGPGTRLTVL.

This clone was picked up one time. The J gene is TRBJ2-1, the V gene TRBV10-1, with 10 bases identical to TRBD2. CDR1 is WNHNN and CDR2 is SYGVQD in the germline V gene (reference sequence). Trimming removed 6 bases from V and 3 bases from J; junction bases left unmatched: 2. CDR3 size: 14 residues. In nucleotides, the CDR3 is TGCGCCAGCAGCGCTAGCGGGAGCTACAATGAGCAGTTCTTC. The encoded protein is CASSASGSYNEQFF.

The J gene is TRBJ1-4, the V gene TRBV19; 12 nucleotides agree with TRBD1. The CDR3 sequence is 16 residues long. Germline V gene data show CDR1 as LNHDA and CDR2 as SQIVND (reference sequence). Losses at the gene ends were 1 base for V and 11 bases for J; bases not matched to a gene: 8. CDR3 coding DNA: TGTGCCAGTAGTATAGTGGCGGGACAGGGGGCCGGGAAACTGTTTTTT. Its translation is CASSIVAGQGAGKLFF.

V gene TRBV7-9 combines with J gene TRBJ2-7; possibly TRBD2 for D (5 bases). Looked up from germline, CDR1 is SEHNR and CDR2 is FQNEAQ (reference sequence). The CDR3 runs to 13 residues. The V end lost 8 bases, the J end lost 2 bases, and 13 bases lay between the germline ends. The DNA for the CDR3 is TGTGCCAGCGGCTCAGGAGGTGCCTACGAGCAGTACTTC. Translated: CASGSGGAYEQYF.

The chain links TRBV30 to TRBJ1-6; 9 bases map to TRBD1. The length of the CDR3 is 13 residues. CDR1 GTSNPN and CDR2 SVGIG come from the germline V gene (reference sequence). V gave up 4 bases and J gave up 7 bases; unmatched junction bases: 2. This CDR3 is CAWTGQGNSPLHF. The CDR3 DNA is TGTGCCTGGACCGGACAGGGGAATTCACCCCTCCACTTT. The variable domain in full, completed from reference TRBV30 and TRBJ1-6, reads SQTIHQWPATLVQPVGSPLSLECTVEGTSNPNLYWYRQAAGRGLQLLFYSVGIGQISSEVPQNLSASRPQDRQFILSSKKLLLSDSGFYLCAWTGQGNSPLHFGNGTRLTVT.

This chain uses TRBV30 with TRBJ2-5; no clear D gene. CDR3 length equals 13 residues. The germline V and J ends were trimmed by 3 bases and 5 bases, with 13 bases remaining between them. Germline CDR1 and CDR2: GTSNPN and SVGIG (reference sequence). CDR3 in DNA: TGTGCCTGGAGCCCCCCCGCGATGGAGACCCAGTACTTC. It translates to CAWSPPAMETQYF.

V usage is TRBV12-3 or TRBV12-4 and J usage is TRBJ2-7, with D perhaps matching TRBD2 (5 bases). The ends were cut back, 6 bases at V and 7 bases at J, with 13 bases in the middle. The CDR3 is 12 amino acids. CDR3 amino acids: CASSDREREQYF. As DNA, the CDR3 is TGTGCCAGCAGCGATAGGGAGCGAGAGCAGTACTTC.

The chain's CDR3 is CASSGTSERNTQYF. CDR3 DNA sequence: TGTGCCAGTAGTGGGACTAGTGAGCGAAATACGCAGTATTTT. The chain has TRBV19 and TRBJ2-3; 8 bases are shared with TRBD2. The CDR3 covers 14 residues. V was clipped by 5 bases and J by 7 bases; unmatched bases: 8. Germline V lookup: CDR1 LNHDA, CDR2 SQIVND (reference sequence).

This clone was observed once. The gene calls are TRBV6-1 and TRBJ2-1, with 7 bases aligning to TRBD2. Germline loops: CDR1 MNHNS, CDR2 SASEGT. The junction had 20 bases not matched to a gene; V was cut back by 1 base and J by 8 bases. The CDR3 is made up of 19 amino acids. CDR3 amino acids: CASSEGLRTPGGAPHEQFF. In nucleotides, the CDR3 is TGTGCCAGCAGTGAAGGTCTGAGAACCCCGGGAGGAGCACCCCATGAGCAGTTCTTC.

This sequence joins TRBV28 and TRBJ1-1; weak D call: TRBD1 (5 bases). The V gene lost 5 bases and the J gene lost 6 bases, with 19 bases spanning the gap. The CDR3 length is 15 residues. Per germline, CDR1 MDHEN and CDR2 SYDVKM. CDR3 amino acids: CASSQTIQWGAEAFF. In nucleotides, the CDR3 is TGTGCCAGCAGTCAGACGATACAGTGGGGGGCTGAAGCTTTCTTT.

The chain joins TRBV6-4 to TRBJ2-2, with D possibly being TRBD1 (5 bases). CDR1 and CDR2 from the germline V gene are MRHNA and SNTAGT. This CDR3 comprises 14 residues. Deletions cut 8 bases from V and 5 bases from J, with 15 bases between. CDR3 sequence reads: CASARNQGTGELFF. The DNA for the CDR3 is TGTGCCAGCGCCAGGAATCAGGGAACCGGGGAGCTGTTTTTT.

This chain connects TRBV5-5 to TRBJ1-4, with D hard to call. V shed 0 bases and J shed 7 bases, with 10 bases lying between them. The CDR3 loop spans 14 amino acids. Germline CDR1 is SGHKS and CDR2 is YYEKEE (reference sequence). The CDR3 DNA is TGTGCCAGCAGCTTGGCGGGGATAGGTGAAAAACTGTTTTTT. It codes for CASSLAGIGEKLFF.

The CDR3 reads CATRAHNSPLHF. CDR3 coding DNA: TGTGCCACCAGAGCACATAATTCACCCCTCCACTTT. The genes are TRBV15 and TRBJ1-6; D not certain. Germline-derived CDR1 and CDR2 are LNHNV and YYDKDF (reference sequence). Trimming cost V 6 bases and J 5 bases, with 5 bases left between them. This CDR3 is built from 12 residues.

This clone occurred once. The chain uses TRBV7-8 and TRBJ1-2, with TRBD1 identical over 7 bases. V shed 5 bases and J 1 base; nucleotides not matched to a gene: 10. This CDR3 contains 16 residues. Germline V gives CDR1 SGHVS, CDR2 FQNEAQ. The CDR3 protein is CASSPQGQRLNYGYTF. CDR3 in DNA: TGTGCCAGCAGCCCCCAGGGACAGCGTCTTAACTATGGCTACACCTTC.

The chain carries TRBV6-1 and TRBJ2-7, with TRBD1 matching 8 bases. The germline V gene encodes CDR1 MNHNS and CDR2 SASEGT. This CDR3 has 14 amino acids. Trimming cost V 1 base and J 4 bases; bases outside gene matches: 3. The CDR3 loop reads CASSEGTGGYEQYF. The CDR3 DNA reads TGTGCCAGCAGTGAAGGCACAGGGGGTTACGAGCAGTACTTC.

This chain links TRBV21-1 with TRBJ2-7; the table's D call, TRBD2, was not checked against the DNA. TRBV21-1 is shown as a pseudogene. CDR3 length: 17 residues. The CDR3 DNA follows: TGTGCCAGCAGCAAAGTCCGGGGTCAGGCGACGATCTACGAGCAGTACTTC. Translating it yields CASSKVRGQATIYEQYF.

CDR3 residues: CASSSTSGSYEQYF. The CDR3 DNA reads TGCGCCAGCAGCTCGACTAGCGGTTCCTACGAGCAGTACTTC. This chain links TRBV5-1 with TRBJ2-7; 9 nucleotides match TRBD2. Germline trimming cut 3 bases from V and 1 base from J; bases unmatched to any gene: 2. This CDR3 is 14 amino acids long. Germline CDR1 reads SGHRS; CDR2 reads YFSETQ. Full variable domain (outside the CDR3, taken from reference TRBV5-1 and TRBJ2-7): KAGVTQTPRYLIKTRGQQVTLSCSPISGHRSVSWYQQTPGQGLQFLFEYFSETQRNKGNFPGRFSGRQFSNSRSEMNVSTLELGDSALYLCASSSTSGSYEQYFGPGTRLTVT.

The chain couples TRBV7-3 to TRBJ1-6, with D possibly matching TRBD1 (5 bases). This CDR3 is built from 15 residues. The V end lost 2 bases, the J end lost 7 bases, and 12 bases lay between the germline ends. Per germline, CDR1 SGHTA and CDR2 FQGTGA. CDR3 loop: CASSLYGAGNSPLHF. The CDR3 DNA sequence: TGTGCCAGCAGCTTATATGGGGCAGGGAATTCACCCCTCCACTTT. The full variable domain, rest sourced from reference TRBV7-3 and TRBJ1-6, is GAGVSQTPSNKVTEKGKYVELRCDPISGHTALYWYRQSLGQGPEFLIYFQGTGAADDSGLPNDRFFAVRPEGSVSTLKIQRTERGDSAVYLCASSLYGAGNSPLHFGNGTRLTVT.

This chain uses TRBV19 with TRBJ2-7; 9 bases are shared with TRBD1. Germline CDR1 and CDR2: LNHDA and SQIVND (reference sequence). CDR3 length equals 15 residues. J was trimmed by 2 bases and V by 0 bases; bases with no gene match: 2. CDR3 in amino acids: CASSIDYRGPYEQYF. DNA of the CDR3: TGTGCCAGTAGTATAGATTACAGGGGGCCCTACGAGCAGTACTTC.

V gene TRBV28 combines with J gene TRBJ2-1; 15 bases are a match to TRBD2. Trimming removed 6 bases from V and 1 base from J; junction bases left unmatched: 10. Germline-derived CDR1 and CDR2 are MDHEN and SYDVKM. The CDR3 has 19 amino acids. The CDR3 spells CASSQGLAGGIRSYNEQFF. The CDR3 coding sequence is TGTGCCAGCAGCCAGGGACTAGCGGGAGGAATTCGATCCTACAATGAGCAGTTCTTC.

The chain recombines TRBV11-3 with TRBJ2-5; D possibly corresponds to TRBD1 (6 bases). The V end lost 5 bases, the J end lost 5 bases, and 18 bases lay between the germline ends. Germline lookup yields CDR1 SGHNT and CDR2 YENEEA. The CDR3 has 15 residues. The CDR3 is CASSQGQGPWETQYF. The CDR3 DNA is TGTGCCAGCAGCCAGGGTCAGGGGCCGTGGGAGACCCAGTACTTC.

There are a few counts of this clone. The rearrangement links TRBV5-1 to TRBJ1-2, with D possibly being TRBD1 (6 bases). Trimming shortened V by 5 bases and J by 0 bases, and 14 bases separated the two germline ends. The germline CDR1 and CDR2 sequences are SGHRS and YFSETQ. The CDR3 totals 15 residues. CDR3 coding DNA: TGCGCCAGCAGTCCGGTGGGGGCGGCTAACTATGGCTACACCTTC. Protein sequence: CASSPVGAANYGYTF.

V and J are TRBV2 and TRBJ1-4; TRBD1 matches 7 bases. The germline V gene encodes CDR1 SNHLY and CDR2 FYNNEI. There are 15 residues in the CDR3. The ends lost 5 bases at V and 5 bases at J; junction bases unmatched: 8. The CDR3 loop is CASSQERGRNEKLFF. The DNA of the CDR3 is TGTGCCAGCAGTCAAGAGAGGGGGCGAAATGAAAAACTGTTTTTT.

The V and J genes are TRBV7-3 and TRBJ2-5; 7 bases match TRBD1. Per germline, CDR1 SGHTA and CDR2 FQGTGA. Trimming removed 1 base from V and 2 bases from J; junction bases left unmatched: 4. The CDR3 length is 15 residues. The CDR3 protein is CASSLNARGQETQYF. Here the CDR3 DNA reads TGTGCCAGCAGCTTAAACGCCAGGGGGCAAGAGACCCAGTACTTC.

V gene TRBV27 combines with J gene TRBJ2-5, with TRBD1 matching 8 bases. The trim removed 6 bases at V and 0 bases at J, leaving 9 bases unmatched. This CDR3 is 16 amino acids long. Germline V gene sequence: CDR1 MNHEY, CDR2 SMNVEV (reference sequence). CDR3 in DNA: TGTGCCAGCAGCAAGGGGACAGGATCGTACCAAGAGACCCAGTACTTC. Protein: CASSKGTGSYQETQYF.

The rearrangement links TRBV5-1 to TRBJ1-3; a weak D match, TRBD1 (6 bases). Germline values: CDR1 SGHRS, CDR2 YFSETQ. The CDR3 has 14 amino acids. V lost 2 bases and J lost 4, with 10 bases in between. The CDR3 DNA reads TGCGCCAGCAGCTTCGATCAGGGGGGAAACACCATATATTTT. Amino acids: CASSFDQGGNTIYF.

V and J are TRBV19 and TRBJ1-1; 7 bases are a match to TRBD1. The length of the CDR3 is 15 residues. The J segment lost 6 bases and the V segment lost 1 base, leaving 8 bases of the junction unmatched. Germline V gene lookup returns CDR1 LNHDA and CDR2 SQIVND (reference sequence). CDR3 bases: TGTGCCAGTAGTATAGGGGGGACAGACGCCGCTGAAGCTTTCTTT. Amino acids: CASSIGGTDAAEAFF.

This clone was found once. The chain is built from TRBV2 and TRBJ2-2, with D uncertain. Germline V gene sequence: CDR1 SNHLY, CDR2 FYNNEI. The CDR3 consists of 15 residues. The ends were cut back, 6 bases at V and 5 bases at J, with 16 bases in the middle. In DNA, the CDR3 is TGTGCCAGCAGCCTAACCAATGTCAATACCGGGGAGCTGTTTTTT. It codes for CASSLTNVNTGELFF. The variable domain in full, with the rest retrieved from reference TRBV2 and TRBJ2-2, is EPEVTQTPSHQVTQMGQEVILRCVPISNHLYFYWYRQILGQKVEFLVSFYNNEISEKSEIFDDQFSVERPDGSNFTLKIRSTKLEDSAMYFCASSLTNVNTGELFFGEGSRLTVL.

V and J are TRBV7-6 and TRBJ1-4, with D possibly TRBD1 on 6 matching bases. Germline lookup yields CDR1 SGHVS and CDR2 FNYEAQ. V was clipped by 5 bases and J by 3 bases, with 16 bases between them. The CDR3 is made up of 16 amino acids. The CDR3 DNA follows: TGTGCCAGCAGCAGAACGATGGGGGGGCCTAATGAAAAACTGTTTTTT. Its translation: CASSRTMGGPNEKLFF.